These 10 T cell receptor beta chains were sequenced from one sample in a study of blood T cell repertoires in COVID-19. Generated by immunoSEQ multiplex PCR, the TCRdb table keeps only in-frame clones and is missing some. The sample carries some 250,000 clones, about 80% recorded once. Sequencing was done on a sample of peripheral blood. The receptor source for this set is a woman of 80 years or more with acute or convalescent COVID-19.

V gene TRBV7-6 combines with J gene TRBJ1-3; TRBD1 might be the D (6 bases). Germline CDR1 is SGHVS and CDR2 is FNYEAQ. The V gene lost 5 bases and the J gene lost 0 bases, with 14 bases spanning the gap. The CDR3 loop spans 16 amino acids. CDR3 nucleotide sequence: TGTGCCAGCAGCCCCGGGGGAGGGGGCTCTGGAAACACCATATATTTT. Protein: CASSPGGGGSGNTIYF.

This clone was counted between two and nine times. The chain has TRBV6-2 or TRBV6-3 and TRBJ2-2; TRBD2 agrees at 13 bases. CDR1 MNHEY and CDR2 SVGEGT come from the germline V gene. V dropped 5 bases and J dropped 4; count of bases not matched to a gene: 1. The CDR3 is 15 residues long. CDR3 loop: CASSGLAGVTGELFF. CDR3 DNA sequence: TGTGCCAGCAGTGGACTAGCGGGGGTCACCGGGGAGCTGTTTTTT.

The chain carries TRBV7-9 and TRBJ1-3, with D unclear. This CDR3 region has 13 residues. Germline loops: CDR1 SEHNR, CDR2 FQNEAQ (reference sequence). V was trimmed by 5 bases and J by 4 bases, leaving 9 bases between them. Here the CDR3 DNA reads TGTGCCAGCAGCCAAGAGGCAGGAAACACCATATATTTT. This codes for CASSQEAGNTIYF.

The rearrangement joins TRBV11-2 to TRBJ2-7; the match to TRBD1 covers 9 bases. From germline, CDR1 is SGHAT and CDR2 FQNNGV. CDR3 size: 14 residues. V was pared by 4 bases and J by 2 bases, with 3 bases of the junction left unmatched. This CDR3 is CASSWGQGPYEQYF. The CDR3, as DNA: TGTGCCAGCAGCTGGGGACAGGGTCCCTACGAGCAGTACTTC.

The chain combines TRBV11-2 with TRBJ2-7; the D is unclear. CDR3 length equals 12 residues. Trimming removed 5 bases at V and 6 bases at J, with 11 bases between. Germline V gene data show CDR1 as SGHAT and CDR2 as FQNNGV. As DNA, the CDR3 is TGTGCCAGCAGCCTCTCTAGAACCGAGCAGTACTTC. Translating gives CASSLSRTEQYF. The full variable domain, rest sourced from reference TRBV11-2 and TRBJ2-7, is EAGVAQSPRYKIIEKRQSVAFWCNPISGHATLYWYQQILGQGPKLLIQFQNNGVVDDSQLPKDRFSAERLKGVDSTLKIQPAKLEDSAVYLCASSLSRTEQYFGPGTRLTVT.

The gene calls are TRBV5-1 and TRBJ2-7; D may be TRBD2 (6 bases). CDR3 size: 13 residues. The V and J ends lost 7 bases and 6 bases respectively, with 17 bases between them. Per the germline V gene, CDR1 is SGHRS and CDR2 is YFSETQ. The CDR3 sequence is CASASGEVGEQYF. The CDR3 DNA is TGCGCCAGCGCTTCGGGGGAGGTTGGCGAGCAGTACTTC.

The V call is TRBV7-9, the J call TRBJ1-4; D perhaps matches TRBD1 (6 bases). The CDR3 covers 15 residues. Trimming removed 4 bases at V and 1 base at J, with 10 bases between. Germline V CDR1 and CDR2: SEHNR, FQNEAQ (reference sequence). Written as DNA, the CDR3 is TGTGCCAGCAGCTCCCAACAGGGAACTAATGAAAAACTGTTTTTT. As protein: CASSSQQGTNEKLFF.

This clone appeared a few times. The rearrangement links TRBV7-9 to TRBJ2-7; TRBD2 agrees at 11 bases. V gave up 2 bases and J gave up 7 bases; unmatched junction bases: 4. Per the germline V gene, CDR1 is SEHNR and CDR2 is FQNEAQ (reference sequence). This CDR3 region has 14 residues. The DNA of the CDR3 is TGTGCCAGCAGCTTACCCGGACTAGCGGGTGAGCAGTACTTC. This translates into CASSLPGLAGEQYF.

The genes are TRBV5-1 and TRBJ2-2; TRBD2 aligns across 7 bases. Germline V gene lookup returns CDR1 SGHRS and CDR2 YFSETQ. V gave up 5 bases and J gave up 5 bases; unmatched junction bases: 9. There are 15 residues in the CDR3. The CDR3 DNA reads as TGCGCCAGCAGAAGACGGGAGGTGGTAACCGGGGAGCTGTTTTTT. Its protein product is CASRRREVVTGELFF.

The chain is built from TRBV15 and TRBJ2-4; the D gene is possibly TRBD2 (6 bases). The CDR3 loop spans 17 amino acids. The germline gives CDR1 LNHNV, CDR2 YYDKDF (reference sequence). With 0 bases removed from V and 0 bases from J, the gap between germline ends came to 12 bases. CDR3 coding DNA: TGTGCCACCAGCAGAGAACGGGACTCACTAGCCAAAAACATTCAGTACTTC. It translates to CATSRERDSLAKNIQYF. The full variable domain, rest sourced from reference TRBV15 and TRBJ2-4, is DAMVIQNPRYQVTQFGKPVTLSCSQTLNHNVMYWYQQKSSQAPKLLFHYYDKDFNNEADTPDNFQSRRPNTSFCFLDIRSPGLGDTAMYLCATSRERDSLAKNIQYFGAGTRLSVL.